The rows below give T cell receptor beta chains drawn from one sample of a study of blood T cell repertoires in COVID-19. Method: immunoSEQ multiplex PCR; TCRdb's copy keeps in-frame clones and lacks some. The table lists about 350,000 clones, 85% to 90% of them singletons, with 6% to 8.5% in the top ten. The material sequenced was peripheral blood. All receptors derive from a woman in her 70s with COVID-19, enrolled during active disease. CDR3s include the opening cysteine and the closing phenylalanine or tryptophan. D genes are given only for firm matches. Clone size is given for some rows only: seen once, a few or many times, or a class if the clone is expanded.

len | j_gene | v_gene | d_gene | abundance | CDR3nt | CDR3aa
14 | TRBJ2-5 | TRBV5-4 | TRBD2 | NA | TGTGCCAGCAGCTTGACTAGCGGGGATGAGACCCAGTACTTC | CASSLTSGDETQYF
15 | TRBJ1-4 | TRBV19 | TRBD1 | NA | TGTGCCAGCTCCGGGACAGCAAAGGGGATTGAAAAACTGTTTTTT | CASSGTAKGIEKLFF
13 | TRBJ1-3 | TRBV5-4 | NA | NA | TGTGCCAGCAACAGGGACTCTGGAAACACCATATATTTT | CASNRDSGNTIYF
12 | TRBJ1-1 | TRBV2 | NA | NA | TGTGCCAGCACCATGGCGAACACTGAAGCTTTCTTT | CASTMANTEAFF
14 | TRBJ2-7 | TRBV10-2 | TRBD2 | once | TGCGCCAGCAGTCCCAGCGGGGGCGGGCACGAGCAGTACTTC | CASSPSGGGHEQYF
13 | TRBJ2-3 | TRBV2 | NA | NA | TGTGCCAGCAATGGACTACCTGCGAATACGCAGTATTTT | CASNGLPANTQYF
17 | TRBJ2-1 | TRBV5-1 | TRBD1 | NA | TGCGCCAGCAGTTTCCTTCCGACAGGGGTTACTTACAATGAGCAGTTCTTC | CASSFLPTGVTYNEQFF
15 | TRBJ1-2 | TRBV4-3 | TRBD1 | NA | TGCGCCAGCAGCCAAGTACAGGGGGATAACTATGGCTACACCTTC | CASSQVQGDNYGYTF
15 | TRBJ1-2 | TRBV4-1 | TRBD1 | NA | TGCGCCAGCAGCCAAGATGAAGGGGGCCTGAGGGGCTACACCTTC | CASSQDEGGLRGYTF
16 | TRBJ2-7 | TRBV5-6 | TRBD2 | NA | TGTGCCAGCAGCACCGGACTAGCGGGGGCCTCCTACGAGCAGTACTTC | CASSTGLAGASYEQYF
13 | TRBJ1-1 | TRBV7-2 | NA | NA | TGTGCCAGCAGCTGGACAGTGAACACTGAAGCTTTCTTT | CASSWTVNTEAFF
16 | TRBJ2-4 | TRBV10-3 | NA | NA | TGTGCCATCAGTCCTGGGCAGGGGAAGGTTGAAAACATTCAGTACTTC | CAISPGQGKVENIQYF
13 | TRBJ1-3 | TRBV6-5 | NA | few | TGTGCCAGCATCGGGGGTTCTGGAAACACCATATATTTT | CASIGGSGNTIYF
19 | TRBJ2-5 | TRBV24-1 | TRBD2 | NA | TGTGCCACCAGTGCTTCTGGGGGCGGGGGGGCTCCTAGGTTAGAGACCCAGTACTTC | CATSASGGGGAPRLETQYF
16 | TRBJ2-6 | TRBV2 | TRBD2 | NA | TGTGCCAGCAGGGAGCGGGGGGGCTCTGGGGCCAACGTCCTGACTTTC | CASRERGGSGANVLTF
15 | TRBJ2-7 | TRBV6-5 | TRBD2 | NA | TGTGCCAGCGGACGGACTAGCGGGGGCTCCTACGAGCAGTACTTC | CASGRTSGGSYEQYF
14 | TRBJ1-5 | TRBV27 | TRBD1 | NA | TGTGCCAGCAGTCCCAACAGGGGGCCTCAGCCCCAGCATTTT | CASSPNRGPQPQHF
14 | TRBJ1-1 | TRBV9 | NA | NA | TGTGCCAGCAGCGCCGAAACAGGGTACACTGAAGCTTTCTTT | CASSAETGYTEAFF
16 | TRBJ1-2 | TRBV10-3 | NA | NA | TGTGCCATCAGCCCCTCCATCACAGCAAACAGGGACGGTCACACCTTC | CAISPSITANRDGHTF
14 | TRBJ2-3 | TRBV6-4 | NA | NA | TGTGCCAGCAGGCGGGCGGGAAACACAGATACGCAGTATTTT | CASRRAGNTDTQYF
16 | TRBJ1-2 | TRBV5-6 | NA | NA | TGTGCCAGCAGCTTGGCGGGTCCCGGAGGAGACTATGGCTACACCTTC | CASSLAGPGGDYGYTF
15 | TRBJ2-1 | TRBV6-5 | TRBD1 | NA | TGTGCCAGCAGTTACCAAGGACAGGGCAACAATGAGCAGTTCTTC | CASSYQGQGNNEQFF
14 | TRBJ1-5 | TRBV30 | NA | NA | TGTGCCTGGAGTGTCGGACGGGGTAAGCAGCCCCAGCATTTT | CAWSVGRGKQPQHF
15 | TRBJ1-2 | TRBV7-9 | TRBD1 | NA | TGTGCCAGCAGCTTAGCTCCGGGACAGGGGGTTGGCTACACCTTC | CASSLAPGQGVGYTF
14 | TRBJ2-3 | TRBV15 | NA | NA | TGTGCCACCAGCAGTACTGTAAGCACAGATACGCAGTATTTT | CATSSTVSTDTQYF
12 | TRBJ1-2 | TRBV6-5 | NA | NA | TGTGCCAGCAGGGGAGCCTTCGTTGACTACACCTTC | CASRGAFVDYTF
18 | TRBJ2-5 | TRBV28 | TRBD2 | NA | TGTGCCAGCAGCCTTACGCTAGGACTAGCGGGGAGGTTGGAGACCCAGTACTTC | CASSLTLGLAGRLETQYF
13 | TRBJ1-1 | TRBV2 | NA | NA | TGTGCCAGCAGTGTATTGGGGGACTCTGAAGCTTTCTTT | CASSVLGDSEAFF
16 | TRBJ1-2 | TRBV4-1 | NA | NA | TGCGCCAGCAGCCAAGGGGTGCCAGGGGAAACGAATGGCTACACCTTC | CASSQGVPGETNGYTF
14 | TRBJ1-1 | TRBV19 | NA | NA | TGTGCCAGTAGGAGGGACACCTTGAACACTGAAGCTTTCTTT | CASRRDTLNTEAFF
16 | TRBJ1-3 | TRBV18 | NA | NA | TGTGCCAGCTCACCACTAGGACAACTCTCTGGAAACACCATATATTTT | CASSPLGQLSGNTIYF